This T cell receptor (beta chain) appears in the sequencing data of a study of glioma-infiltrating T cells. Trimming took 5 bases from V and 8 from J; bases not matched to a gene: 8. The germline CDR1 and CDR2 sequences are MNHNS and SASEGT. There are 14 residues in the CDR3. Amplification of TCR alpha and beta CDR3 regions from RNA used iRepertoire nested multiplex PCR. Each CDR3 protein gets one entry after TCRdb re-called the multiplex PCR reads with MiXCR. Here the sample spans roughly 350,000 distinct CDR3 sequences, 35% to 45% being singletons. The sequenced sample was glioma tissue, nonneoplastic brain tissue, or PBMCs (not recorded which). This receptor was identified in a human donor with low-grade glioma or glioblastoma, undergoing nonglioma brain surgery, or in good health (not recorded which). This sequence joins TRBV6-1 and TRBJ2-1, with 8 bases matching TRBD2. CDR3 sequence: CASSPGTSNDEQFF. The CDR3 DNA reads TGTGCCAGCAGTCCCGGGACTAGTAACGATGAGCAGTTCTTC.